This TCR beta chain was retrieved from a study of cytomegalovirus exposure and HLA in healthy donors. Study-level results: It was in a later analysis that TCR association rates were seen to vary by HLA locus, highest for DRB1 and lowest for HLA-C. For TCR beta chains, V- and J-gene trimming was later linked to a missense DCLRE1C variant.

Donors likely had unrecorded immune exposures despite being nominally healthy when sampled. As for this clone: The target antigen is unknown.

PCR was performed using 60 Vbeta and 13 Jbeta primers. Here immunoSEQ multiplex PCR was the method, and the copy in TCRdb shows in-frame clones only, minus some. The sample yields fewer than 100,000 clones, roughly 78% seen once. The CDR3 covers 14 residues. Germline-derived CDR1 and CDR2 are MNHNY and SVGAGI (reference sequence). The V and J ends lost 2 bases and 0 bases respectively, with 5 bases between them. V gene TRBV6-6 combines with J gene TRBJ1-5; unclear D gene. The sequencing input was PBMCs. The TCR originated in a woman in her sixties in good health and CMV-seronegative. Here the CDR3 DNA reads TGTGCCAGCAGTTACGTAGATAGCAATCAGCCCCAGCATTTT. Translating gives CASSYVDSNQPQHF.